Included here is one TCR beta chain sequence, with context. Its antigen is unknown. Base qualities are missing; no much larger clone stands one base away. The record originates from a study of T cells after yellow fever vaccination (dated by TCRdb to the late 2010s). General notes on the study: The SMART-Seq v4 Ultra Low Input RNA kit was used to prepare libraries from fractions with low cell numbers. The cohort comprised two healthy male donors, one aged 18 to 30 and one aged 30 to 40 years. Bulk PBMC replicates and cell subsets were isolated from blood drawn at multiple timepoints before and after both primary and secondary immunization. To track T-cell clones before and after primary and booster YFV17D yellow fever vaccination, bulk TCR alpha and beta repertoires were sequenced longitudinally.

The paper's findings and limits, for the study overall: FACS-sorted repertoires could contain abundant contaminating clonotypes from the bulk population, so computational filtering was required. After the booster, most of the clones that had expanded following primary vaccination were detected again (around 97% of CD4 and around 90% of CD8), which suggests that memory was broadly maintained. A small share of clonotypes was detected in both CD4 and CD8 compartments, with the overlap likely arising from convergent recombination. Only a couple of donors were included in the study, so the extent to which the findings can be generalized is limited. The secondary T-cell response was found to be weaker but faster than the primary response, with a peak reached on day 5 rather than on day 15.

Clipping removes 4 bases from V and 1 base from J, with 2 as the unmatched junction base count. Taken from the germline V gene (reference sequence), the CDR1 and CDR2 loops are MNHEY and SMNVEV. The cysteine opens and the phenylalanine closes a CDR3 of 14 amino acids. This entry keeps only the CDR3 DNA: 42 bases, framed from base 1. In light of the paper, this sample's treatment or condition label describes: live attenuated yellow fever vaccine strain. A standard Ficoll-Paque protocol was used to isolate PBMCs from peripheral blood. Dynabeads CD4 and CD8 positive selection kits were used to isolate the CD4 and CD8 T-cell fractions. TriZol was used to extract RNA from bulk PBMCs, CD4 and CD8 fractions, and dextramer-positive and dextramer-negative fractions. TCRdb records Illumina NovaSeq 6000 as the sequencer. TCR cDNA was made using 5'RACE template switching, a step that added a universal primer site and unique molecular identifiers. Priming of cDNA synthesis was performed from both the TCR alpha and TCR beta constant segments. Two PCR steps were used to amplify libraries, with sample barcodes and sequencing adapters being added in the second step. Sequencing of libraries was performed on Illumina HiSeq 2500 (2x100 bp) or NovaSeq (2x150 bp). Per the original workflow: Reads were demultiplexed and collapsed into UMI consensus sequences with MIGEC, and V(D)J alignment was performed with MiXCR. Vaccine-responding clonotypes were defined with edgeR using replicate PBMC samples, requiring FDR below 0.01 and a log2 fold change above 5 up to day 15. CD4 or CD8 identity was assigned to each bulk clonotype according to whether the clonotype was present at higher abundance in the sequenced CD4 repertoire or the sequenced CD8 repertoire. TCRdb took the public reads, trimmed them with fastp at Q25, ran MiXCR for clone calling and kept in-frame beta chains. For every CDR3 protein sequence, its rows merge into one entry that carries the most common genes and DNA. The V and J calls were determined by TCRdb, not by the authors. Across this sample there are 130,000 or so distinct CDR3 sequences, with 15% seen only once. The ten largest account for roughly 43% of the sample.

Sequences were derived from CD8+ T cells sorted from PBMCs, sampled 5 days after the yellow fever booster vaccination. The TCR sequence derives from a man aged 18-30 years who received the YFV17D yellow fever vaccine. The receptor chain draws on TRBV27 and TRBJ2-7; TRBD2 aligns with 9 central bases. The CDR3 reads CASSWRGGSYEQYF. The bases are TGTGCCAGCAGTTGGCGGGGGGGTTCCTACGAGCAGTACTTC.